The 2 T cell receptor beta chains presented below share a single source sample, sequenced in a study of blood T cell repertoires in COVID-19. Measured with immunoSEQ multiplex PCR; TCRdb has only the in-frame clones, and not every one. This table holds 120,000 to 150,000 clones, approximately 87% found once. The sequencing sample was made of peripheral blood. The receptors come from a woman aged 45-59 years with active or convalescent COVID-19.

This clone was found once. This rearrangement joins TRBV6-5 to TRBJ1-5, with 7 positions matching TRBD1. J gave up 4 bases and V 5 bases, and 5 bases lay outside the gene matches. The CDR3 is 14 residues long. Per germline, CDR1 MNHEY and CDR2 SVGAGI. The chain's CDR3 is CASSPEQGNQPQHF. In nucleotides, the CDR3 is TGTGCCAGCAGTCCCGAACAGGGGAATCAGCCCCAGCATTTT.

The chain couples TRBV6-5 to TRBJ1-1; the D gene is possibly TRBD1 (5 bases). Trimming stripped 6 bases from V and 2 bases from J, with 13 bases between. The CDR3 spans 14 residues. CDR1 and CDR2 (germline): MNHEY, SVGAGI. CDR3 amino acids: CASSAGLRNTEAFF. CDR3 sequence (DNA): TGTGCCAGCAGCGCGGGACTGCGTAACACTGAAGCTTTCTTT.